The clone carrying this T cell receptor beta chain occurred a few times. The antigen is undetermined. These data come from a study of T cell repertoires in aging, cancer and after chemotherapy. Study at large: Glioblastoma patients receiving temozolomide-based therapy gave paired samples before and after chemotherapy.

Amplification of TCR beta used genomic DNA extracted from peripheral blood. Study-wide results and caveats: In healthy donors, age-related TCR diversity loss mainly reflected lost richness. The repertoire data cannot show anything about immunological memory following chemotherapy.

TRB rearrangements spanning V, D and J were amplified using mixed TRB-A/B primers. TCRdb independently ran MiXCR on the multiplex PCR reads; one entry per CDR3 protein. The sample yields 19,000 or so distinct CDR3 sequences, roughly 37% seen once. The length of the CDR3 is 11 residues. Germline assignment: CDR1 SQVTM and CDR2 ANQGSEA. V lost 7 bases to trimming and J lost 3 bases, with 10 bases between them. The J gene is TRBJ2-7, the V gene TRBV29-1; D is undetermined. The origin of this receptor is a human donor with a solid tumor. Sequenced: blood. CDR3: CSARRDYEQYF. The CDR3 bases are TGCAGCGCCAGGAGAGACTACGAGCAGTACTTC.